This is a list of T cell receptor beta chains from one sample in a study of graft-versus-host responses after intestinal transplantation. Repertoires were generated with immunoSEQ multiplex PCR, while TCRdb's copy carries only in-frame clones and drops some. The repertoire holds 80,000 or so clones, with 92% as singletons. The sequencing here drew on PBMCs, taken 98 days after intestinal transplantation. These receptors were collected from a human patient who received an intestinal transplant, so some T cells may come from the graft donor. The CDR3 runs from the conserved cysteine through the conserved F or W. A D gene is named only where the DNA matches it firmly. Only part of the rows carry a size: once, few, many, or a class if the clone is expanded.

j_call d_call clone_size v_call cdr3_aa cdr3_nt
TRBJ1-1 NA NA TRBV5-1 CASSLIGRVWMNTEAFF TGCGCCAGCAGCTTGATTGGTAGGGTTTGGATGAACACTGAAGCTTTCTTT
TRBJ2-7 TRBD2 once TRBV11-2 CASSFSAGLRFEQYF TGTGCCAGCAGCTTCTCGGCGGGACTACGATTCGAGCAGTACTTC
TRBJ2-7 TRBD1 NA TRBV6-5 CASTRDSDFSYEQYF TGTGCCAGCACACGGGACAGCGATTTCTCCTACGAGCAGTACTTC
TRBJ2-3 NA NA TRBV11-3 CASSLAGPYNTQYF TGTGCCAGCAGCTTGGCGGGGCCCTATAATACGCAGTATTTT
TRBJ2-4 NA NA TRBV6-1 CASSAKAPEGDIQYF TGTGCCAGCAGTGCCAAGGCACCCGAAGGGGACATTCAGTACTTC
TRBJ2-3 NA NA TRBV27 CASSLWAGASTDTQYF TGTGCCAGCAGTTTATGGGCAGGGGCTAGCACAGATACGCAGTATTTT
TRBJ2-7 NA NA TRBV19 CASRSMSGYTEQYF TGTGCCAGTAGATCCATGTCGGGTTATACGGAGCAGTACTTC
TRBJ2-5 NA NA TRBV11-1 CASSPGTPLQETQYF TGTGCCAGCAGCCCCGGGACTCCCCTCCAAGAGACCCAGTACTTC
TRBJ2-1 NA few TRBV6-5 CASGLTYNEQFF TGTGCTTCCGGCCTAACCTACAATGAGCAGTTCTTC
TRBJ2-5 NA NA TRBV10-2 CASSDWGGETQYF TGCGCCAGCAGTGACTGGGGCGGTGAGACCCAGTACTTC
TRBJ2-4 NA once TRBV5-1 CASSLVGRENIQYF TGCGCCAGCAGCTTAGTGGGTCGAGAAAACATTCAGTACTTC
TRBJ1-3 NA NA TRBV7-7 CASSLNLENTIYF TGTGCCAGCAGCCTCAATCTTGAAAACACCATATATTTT
TRBJ2-7 TRBD2 NA TRBV7-3 CASSLGSGVNYEQYF TGTGCCAGCAGCTTGGGTAGCGGGGTAAACTACGAGCAGTACTTC
TRBJ2-1 NA NA TRBV28 CASSLPGTQNNEQFF TGTGCCAGCAGTTTACCCGGGACTCAGAACAATGAGCAGTTCTTC
TRBJ2-3 TRBD2 NA TRBV6-4 CASSGTSGGADTQYF TGTGCCAGCAGTGGGACTAGCGGGGGGGCAGATACGCAGTATTTT
TRBJ2-7 TRBD1 NA TRBV9 CASSVGQGAYEQYF TGTGCCAGCAGCGTGGGACAGGGGGCTTACGAGCAGTACTTC
TRBJ2-7 TRBD2 NA TRBV27 CASRLSGATYEQYF TGTGCCAGCAGGTTAAGCGGGGCTACCTACGAGCAGTACTTC
TRBJ2-3 NA NA TRBV19 CASSIGLGSTDTQYF TGTGCCAGTAGTATAGGTTTGGGGAGCACAGATACGCAGTATTTT